The 12 T cell receptor beta chains in this list originate from one sample, sequenced in a study of memory CD4+ T cells and cytomegalovirus serostatus. The sort gate was single viable CD3+CD4+CD8-CD45RO+ cells for memory CD4+ T cells. Sequenced by immunoSEQ multiplex PCR; TCRdb stores in-frame clones only, minus some. The table lists about 82,000 clones, 80% of them singletons. The sample taken for sequencing was memory CD4+ T cells from blood. These receptors were taken from an adult in good health and CMV-seronegative.

This clone was recorded once. J is TRBJ1-6 and V is TRBV10-3; perhaps TRBD1 as D (6 bases). The CDR3 covers 16 residues. Trimming removed 6 bases from V and 5 bases from J, with 17 bases in between. CDR1 is ENHRY and CDR2 is SYGVKD in the germline V gene. The CDR3 DNA reads as TGTGCCATCAGCCTGACCGGGGGCTATGATAATTCACCCCTCCACTTT. Protein: CAISLTGGYDNSPLHF.

V and J are TRBV5-5 and TRBJ1-3; D is perhaps TRBD1 (6 bases). Trimming pared 4 bases from V and 4 bases from J, leaving 27 bases between. Germline V gene data show CDR1 as SGHKS and CDR2 as YYEKEE (reference sequence). The CDR3 loop spans 19 amino acids. The CDR3 sequence: CASSLYPPQTGLLGNTIYF. CDR3 coding DNA: TGTGCCAGCAGCCTCTATCCACCGCAGACAGGACTCTTAGGAAACACCATATATTTT.

This clone was seen a handful of times. The chain carries TRBV5-1 and TRBJ1-1; D gene uncertain. Germline CDR1 SGHRS, CDR2 YFSETQ. The CDR3 loop spans 11 amino acids. Trimming cost V 3 bases and J 7 bases, with 7 bases left between them. The CDR3 nucleotides read TGCGCCAGCAGCTCCGCCCTTGAAGCTTTCTTT. Residues: CASSSALEAFF.

This clone was counted a few times. The genes are TRBV7-9 and TRBJ1-6, with no clear D. Germline values: CDR1 SEHNR, CDR2 FQNEAQ (reference sequence). This CDR3 region has 13 residues. V was clipped by 1 base and J by 7 bases, with 5 bases between them. The CDR3 sequence: CASSLVGNSPLHF. DNA for the CDR3: TGTGCCAGCAGCTTAGTGGGCAATTCACCCCTCCACTTT. Using reference TRBV7-9 and TRBJ1-6 for the parts outside the CDR3, the full variable domain is DTGVSQNPRHKITKRGQNVTFRCDPISEHNRLYWYRQTLGQGPEFLTYFQNEAQLEKSRLLSDRFSAERPKGSFSTLEIQRTEQGDSAMYLCASSLVGNSPLHFGNGTRLTVT.

This chain joins TRBV9 and TRBJ1-2; D possibly corresponds to TRBD1 (5 bases). This CDR3 is 13 amino acids long. CDR1 is SGDLS and CDR2 is YYNGEE in the germline V gene. The germline V and J ends were trimmed by 4 bases and 5 bases, with 12 bases remaining between them. The CDR3 reads CASSSRGGYGYTF. The CDR3 DNA is TGTGCCAGCAGCTCCCGGGGGGGGTATGGCTACACCTTC.

The V gene is TRBV5-1, the J gene TRBJ1-2; no firm D call. Germline-derived CDR1 and CDR2 are SGHRS and YFSETQ. This CDR3 region has 14 residues. Trimming stripped 0 bases from V and 1 base from J, with 7 bases between. DNA for the CDR3: TGCGCCAGCAGCTTGGACAGCAGTAACTATGGCTACACCTTC. It codes for CASSLDSSNYGYTF.

This clone was seen only a few times. The rearrangement joins TRBV5-4 to TRBJ1-5, with 8 bases fitting TRBD1. CDR3 length equals 14 residues. Trimming at V came to 0 bases and at J to 9 bases, leaving 5 bases not matched to a gene. Germline lookup yields CDR1 SGHNT and CDR2 YYREEE (reference sequence). The CDR3 sequence is CASSLAGGDGPQHF. CDR3 nucleotide sequence: TGTGCCAGCAGCTTGGCAGGGGGCGATGGGCCCCAGCATTTT.

This clone was detected a few times. V is TRBV6-1 and J is TRBJ2-2, with unresolved D. Germline V gene data show CDR1 as MNHNS and CDR2 as SASEGT. The CDR3 has 13 amino acids. V was cut by 6 bases and J by 11 bases, with 16 bases left in between. The CDR3 loop reads CASRLLTQQELFF. The CDR3 DNA reads TGTGCCAGCAGGTTGTTGACGCAGCAAGAGCTGTTTTTT.

The chain recombines TRBV6-6 with TRBJ2-1, with a possible D match to TRBD1 (5 bases). The length of the CDR3 is 15 residues. Trimming took off 6 bases at V and 4 bases at J, with 16 bases between the two ends. The V gene's germline CDR1 is MNHNY and CDR2 SVGAGI (reference sequence). The CDR3 coding sequence is TGTGCCAGCAGGCCTACAGGCCCTGGGTACAATGAGCAGTTCTTC. This sequence encodes CASRPTGPGYNEQFF.

This clone was picked up one time. The chain employs TRBV7-2 and TRBJ1-1; tentative D call: TRBD1 (5 bases). Trimming stripped 1 base from V and 11 bases from J, with 17 bases between. The CDR3 contains 14 residues. The germline V gene has CDR1 SGHTA and CDR2 FQGNSA. CDR3 sequence reads: CASSLGTRQETAFF. CDR3 nucleotides: TGTGCCAGCAGCTTAGGGACACGGCAAGAGACTGCTTTCTTT. The full variable domain, in which reference TRBV7-2 and TRBJ1-1 provide the parts outside the CDR3, is GAGVSQSPSNKVTEKGKDVELRCDPISGHTALYWYRQSLGQGLEFLIYFQGNSAPDKSGLPSDRFSAERTGGSVSTLTIQRTQQEDSAVYLCASSLGTRQETAFFGQGTRLTVV.

This chain uses TRBV7-6 with TRBJ1-4; 8 positions agree with TRBD1. The CDR3 covers 14 residues. Germline V gene sequence: CDR1 SGHVS, CDR2 FNYEAQ. The V segment lost 5 bases and the J segment 8 bases; nucleotides outside the gene matches: 7. The CDR3 sequence: CASSLGQGGEKLFF. Here the CDR3 DNA reads TGTGCCAGCAGCCTCGGACAGGGCGGGGAAAAACTGTTTTTT. Variable domain in full (rest from reference TRBV7-6 and TRBJ1-4): GAGVSQSPRYKVTKRGQDVALRCDPISGHVSLYWYRQALGQGPEFLTYFNYEAQQDKSGLPNDRFSAERPEGSISTLTIQRTEQRDSAMYRCASSLGQGGEKLFFGSGTQLSVL.

The V gene is TRBV19, the J gene TRBJ1-5, with TRBD1 matching over 7 bases. The CDR3 contains 15 residues. Germline values: CDR1 LNHDA, CDR2 SQIVND (reference sequence). V lost 6 bases, J lost 0 bases, and 5 bases stayed unmatched. For the CDR3, the DNA is TGTGCCAGTAGCCCCGGGACAGATAGCAATCAGCCCCAGCATTTT. This codes for CASSPGTDSNQPQHF.